This entry lists 10 T cell receptor beta chains sequenced from one sample in a study of T cells in Graves' hyperthyroidism and ophthalmopathy. Amplified regions were TCR beta CDR3 sequences from RNA transcripts. Researchers ran a first-round RT-PCR on the TCR CDR3 using the HTBI primer set. TCRdb analysed the multiplex PCR reads with MiXCR anew, one entry per CDR3 protein. The sample lists about 270,000 distinct CDR3 sequences, 22% occurring once. Sample: blood. The receptors here all came from a man aged 30-40 years with Graves' ophthalmopathy.

This clonotype was detected a few times. V usage is TRBV19 and J usage is TRBJ2-1, with D perhaps matching TRBD2 (7 bases). The CDR3 runs 16 residues. V shed 7 bases and J shed 1 base, with 17 bases lying between them. Germline V gives CDR1 LNHDA, CDR2 SQIVND (reference sequence). The CDR3 here is CASIGGGGRSYNEQFF. The CDR3 nucleotides are TGTGCCAGTATAGGGGGAGGGGGGAGATCCTACAATGAGCAGTTCTTC.

This clonotype was picked up a small number of times. The chain recombines TRBV24-1 with TRBJ2-2; D may match TRBD1 or TRBD2 (5 bases each). Germline V gene data show CDR1 as KGHDR and CDR2 as SFDVKD. V lost 0 bases and J 0 bases, leaving 13 bases between the germline ends. The CDR3 has 18 residues. CDR3 sequence (DNA): TGTGCCACCAGTGATTTGAAGGGCCTGGGGGCGAACACCGGGGAGCTGTTTTTT. Translating it yields CATSDLKGLGANTGELFF.

This clonotype was seen many times. V and J are TRBV20-1 and TRBJ2-7; D remains ambiguous. V shed 0 bases and J shed 0 bases, with 12 bases lying between them. Germline lookup yields CDR1 DFQATT and CDR2 SNEGSKA (reference sequence). This CDR3 is 15 amino acids long. The CDR3, as DNA: TGCAGTGCTAGAGATCTCCACGAGTCCTCCTACGAGCAGTACTTC. Amino acid sequence: CSARDLHESSYEQYF.

This clonotype was counted a few times. V gene TRBV10-3 combines with J gene TRBJ1-1, with D perhaps TRBD1 (5 bases). Germline-derived CDR1 and CDR2 are ENHRY and SYGVKD. V dropped 2 bases and J dropped 5 bases, with 15 bases sitting between them. CDR3 length equals 15 residues. CDR3 DNA sequence: TGTGCCATCAGTGAGCTGGGGCCCCAGAGGACTGAAGCTTTCTTT. Translated, it gives CAISELGPQRTEAFF.

The sample holds a few counts of this clonotype. The chain links TRBV20-1 to TRBJ2-5; weak D call: TRBD2 (5 bases). Germline-derived CDR1 and CDR2 are DFQATT and SNEGSKA (reference sequence). The CDR3 is 9 residues long. CDR3 coding DNA: TGCAGCGGTGGGAGACCCCAGTACTTC. Amino acid sequence: CSGGRPQYF.

The sample holds a few counts of this clonotype. The chain recombines TRBV11-2 with TRBJ2-5; TRBD2 aligns across 10 bases. The CDR3 covers 13 residues. In germline, CDR1 is SGHAT, CDR2 FQNNGV. V was clipped by 1 base and J by 12 bases; unmatched bases: 5. CDR3 DNA: TGTGCCAGCAGCTTAGTAAGCGGGAGGGCCAAGTACTTC. Translating gives CASSLVSGRAKYF.

This chain uses TRBV12-3 or TRBV12-4 with TRBJ1-5, with TRBD1 identical over 11 bases. The CDR3 totals 15 residues. With V trimmed by 6 bases and J by 6 bases, 7 bases remained unmatched. Here the CDR3 DNA reads TGTGCCAGCAGATCAGGGACAGGGGGAGGTCAGCCCCAGCATTTT. Encoded protein: CASRSGTGGGQPQHF.

Notes on this clonotype: This may arise from a read error, as a much more abundant clone is one base away. The J gene is TRBJ1-5, the V gene TRBV2; 10 nucleotides line up with TRBD1. With V trimmed by 6 bases and J by 6 bases, 8 bases remained unmatched. Germline V gene data show CDR1 as SNHLY and CDR2 as FYNNEI. The CDR3 has 15 amino acids. CDR3 nucleotide sequence: TGTGCCAGCAGATGGGACAGGGGAGGAGGTCAGCCCCAGCATTTT. Amino acid sequence: CASRWDRGGGQPQHF.

The chain carries TRBV20-1 and TRBJ2-5; 7 nucleotides agree with TRBD2. The CDR3 contains 14 residues. V trimming: 3 bases; J trimming: 10 bases; junction bases outside the gene matches: 14. Looked up from germline, CDR1 is DFQATT and CDR2 is SNEGSKA (reference sequence). The CDR3 region has the DNA TGCAGTGCTAGCAACCGGCTGGGGGGGGGGGACCAGTACTTC. Protein sequence: CSASNRLGGGDQYF.

This clonotype was observed at least ten times. The CDR3 loop is CASSFHDSNTEAFF. The CDR3 region has the DNA TGTGCCAGCAGTTTCCACGACAGTAACACTGAAGCTTTCTTT. The chain uses TRBV12-3 or TRBV12-4 and TRBJ1-1; TRBD1 is a possible D gene (5 bases). V was cut by 3 bases and J by 2 bases, with 10 bases left in between. The CDR3 length is 14 residues.